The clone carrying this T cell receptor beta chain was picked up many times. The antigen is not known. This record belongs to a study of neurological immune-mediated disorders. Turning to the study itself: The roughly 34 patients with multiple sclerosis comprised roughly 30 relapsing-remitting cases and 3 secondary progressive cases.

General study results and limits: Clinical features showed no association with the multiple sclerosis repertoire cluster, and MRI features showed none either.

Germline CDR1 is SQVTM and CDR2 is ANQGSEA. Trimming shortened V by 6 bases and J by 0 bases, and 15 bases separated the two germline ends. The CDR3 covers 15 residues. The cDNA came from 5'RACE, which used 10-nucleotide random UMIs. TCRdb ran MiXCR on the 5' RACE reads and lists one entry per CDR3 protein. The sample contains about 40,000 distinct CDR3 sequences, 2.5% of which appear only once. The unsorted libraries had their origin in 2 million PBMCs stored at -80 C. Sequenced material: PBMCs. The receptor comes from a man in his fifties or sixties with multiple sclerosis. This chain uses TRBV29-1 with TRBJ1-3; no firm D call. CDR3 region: CSVMPDGFSGNTIYF. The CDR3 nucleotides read TGCAGCGTAATGCCGGACGGATTCTCTGGAAACACCATATATTTT. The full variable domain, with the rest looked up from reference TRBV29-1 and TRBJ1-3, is SAVISQKPSRDICQRGTSLTIQCQVDSQVTMMFWYRQQPGQSLTLIATANQGSEATYESGFVIDKFPISRPNLTFSTLTVSNMSPEDSSIYLCSVMPDGFSGNTIYFGEGSWLTVV.